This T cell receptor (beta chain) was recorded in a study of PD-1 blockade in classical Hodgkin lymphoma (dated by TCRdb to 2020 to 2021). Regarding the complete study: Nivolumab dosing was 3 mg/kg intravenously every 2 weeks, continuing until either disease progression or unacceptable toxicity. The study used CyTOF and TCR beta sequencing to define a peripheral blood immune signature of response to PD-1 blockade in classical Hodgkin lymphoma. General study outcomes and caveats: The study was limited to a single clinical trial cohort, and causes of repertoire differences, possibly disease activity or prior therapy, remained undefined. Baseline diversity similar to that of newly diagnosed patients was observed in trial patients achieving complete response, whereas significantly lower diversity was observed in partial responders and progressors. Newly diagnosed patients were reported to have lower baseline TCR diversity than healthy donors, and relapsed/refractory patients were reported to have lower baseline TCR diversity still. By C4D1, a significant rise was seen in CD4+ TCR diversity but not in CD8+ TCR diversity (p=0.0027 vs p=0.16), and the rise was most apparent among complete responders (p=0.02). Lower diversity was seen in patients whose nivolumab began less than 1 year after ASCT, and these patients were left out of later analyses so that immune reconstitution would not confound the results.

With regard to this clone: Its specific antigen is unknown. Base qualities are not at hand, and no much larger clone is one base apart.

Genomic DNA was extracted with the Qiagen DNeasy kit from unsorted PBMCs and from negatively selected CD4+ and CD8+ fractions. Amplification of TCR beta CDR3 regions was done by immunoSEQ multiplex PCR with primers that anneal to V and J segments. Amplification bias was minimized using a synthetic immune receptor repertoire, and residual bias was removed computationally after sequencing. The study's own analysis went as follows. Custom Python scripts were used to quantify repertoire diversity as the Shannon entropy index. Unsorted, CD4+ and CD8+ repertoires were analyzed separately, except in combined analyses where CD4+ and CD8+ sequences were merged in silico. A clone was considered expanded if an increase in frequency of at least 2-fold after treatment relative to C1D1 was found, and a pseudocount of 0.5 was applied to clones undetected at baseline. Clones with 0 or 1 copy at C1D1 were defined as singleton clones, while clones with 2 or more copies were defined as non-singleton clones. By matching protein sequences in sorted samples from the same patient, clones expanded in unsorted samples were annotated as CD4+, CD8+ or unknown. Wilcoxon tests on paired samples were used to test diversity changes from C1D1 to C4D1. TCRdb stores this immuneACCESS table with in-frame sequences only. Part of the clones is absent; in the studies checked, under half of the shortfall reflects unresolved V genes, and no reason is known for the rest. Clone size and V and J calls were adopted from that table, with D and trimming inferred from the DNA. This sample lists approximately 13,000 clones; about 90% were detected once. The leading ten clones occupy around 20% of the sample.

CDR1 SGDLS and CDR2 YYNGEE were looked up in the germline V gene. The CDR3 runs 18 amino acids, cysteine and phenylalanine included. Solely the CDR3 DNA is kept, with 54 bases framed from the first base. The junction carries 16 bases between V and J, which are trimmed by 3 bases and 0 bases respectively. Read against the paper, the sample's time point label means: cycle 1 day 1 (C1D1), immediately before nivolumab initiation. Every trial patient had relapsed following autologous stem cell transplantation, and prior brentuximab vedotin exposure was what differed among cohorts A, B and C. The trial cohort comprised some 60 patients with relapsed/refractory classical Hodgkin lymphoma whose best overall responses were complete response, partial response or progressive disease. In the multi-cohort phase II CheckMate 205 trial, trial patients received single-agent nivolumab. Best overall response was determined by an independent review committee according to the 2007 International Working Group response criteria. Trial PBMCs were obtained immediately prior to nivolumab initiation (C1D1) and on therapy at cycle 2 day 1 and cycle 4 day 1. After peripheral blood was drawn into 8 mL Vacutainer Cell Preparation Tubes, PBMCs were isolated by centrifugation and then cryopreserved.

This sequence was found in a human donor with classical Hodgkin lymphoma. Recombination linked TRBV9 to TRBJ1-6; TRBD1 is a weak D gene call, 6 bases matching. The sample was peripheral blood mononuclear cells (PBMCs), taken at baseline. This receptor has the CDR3 CASSGSRDTSSYNSPLHF. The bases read TGTGCCAGCAGCGGATCCCGGGACACTAGCTCCTATAATTCACCCCTCCACTTT.